This T cell receptor beta chain emerged from a study of T-cell reconstitution after alpha-beta-depleted transplantation in children. TCRbeta library construction was performed incorporating unique molecular identifiers. From the PCR reads, TCRdb called clonotypes with MiXCR, one entry per CDR3 protein. The repertoire has around 600,000 distinct CDR3 sequences, 20% to 25% of them found once; the top ten carry 11% to 15%. Findings and caveats of the study: Day-60 TCRbeta diversity that was high in some patients was derived from surviving recipient T cells and thymic progenitors. Diversity and T-cell counts at one year after transplant derived mostly from new T cells. There were reportedly several hundred expanded graft clones from which alpha-beta T cells came about two months after transplant.

This clonotype was seen at least ten times. Its specificity is not known. The source is a boy less than two years old who had a stem cell transplant for acute myeloid leukemia, so the T cells may come from the graft donor. The material was PBMCs, mostly from graft donor cells, obtained 360 days after TCRalphabeta/CD19-depleted stem cell transplant.

This CDR3 is CSARGGTGIEETQYF. CDR3 bases: TGCAGTGCTAGAGGGGGTACAGGGATAGAGGAGACCCAGTACTTC. The chain employs TRBV20-1 and TRBJ2-5; perhaps TRBD1 as D (6 bases). This CDR3 comprises 15 residues. V was cut by 1 base and J by 5 bases, with 17 bases left in between. Per germline, CDR1 DFQATT and CDR2 SNEGSKA (reference sequence).